The rows below give T cell receptor beta chains drawn from one sample of a study of control samples from healthy donors and cancer patients. TCRdb keeps only in-frame clones here, not all; method: immunoSEQ multiplex PCR. The sample carries some 96,000 clones, over 75% recorded once. The sample taken for sequencing was blood. All receptors derive from a woman between 45 and 65 years old in good health. Both conserved end residues are part of each CDR3. D genes are given only for firm matches. Size tells how often a clone was seen (once, few, many) or the class of an expanded clone, and some rows leave it out.

NA NA TRBJ1-6 TRBV5-4 CASSFEYNSPLHF TGTGCCAGCAGTTTTGAATATAATTCACCCCTCCACTTT
NA NA TRBJ2-1 TRBV4-3 CASSHLGPKITKYNEQFF TGCGCCAGCAGCCACCTGGGGCCCAAAATAACCAAATACAATGAGCAGTTCTTC
NA once TRBJ1-1 TRBV27 CASWTGNTEAFF TGTGCCAGCTGGACGGGGAACACTGAAGCTTTCTTT
NA NA TRBJ1-2 TRBV18 CASSQGVNRDYGYTF TGTGCCAGCTCGCAAGGGGTGAACCGGGACTATGGCTACACCTTC
TRBD1 NA TRBJ2-3 TRBV11-3 CASSGLTGDPDTQYF TGTGCCAGCAGCGGCCTGACAGGGGATCCAGATACGCAGTATTTT
NA NA TRBJ2-1 TRBV7-9 CASSLIPQGEQFF TGTGCCAGCAGCTTAATCCCCCAGGGTGAGCAGTTCTTC
NA NA TRBJ2-2 TRBV14 CASSQGGTPNTGELFF TGTGCCAGCAGCCAAGGTGGGACACCGAACACCGGGGAGCTGTTTTTT
NA NA TRBJ1-1 TRBV15 CATSNEPRGQTEAFF TGTGCCACCAGCAATGAGCCGAGGGGCCAAACTGAAGCTTTCTTT
NA NA TRBJ2-4 TRBV18 CASSPTWTDIQYF TGTGCCAGCTCACCCACTTGGACGGACATTCAGTACTTC
NA NA TRBJ2-2 TRBV7-3 CASSLEGERTGELFF TGTGCCAGCAGCTTAGAAGGGGAGCGTACCGGGGAGCTGTTTTTT
TRBD1 NA TRBJ1-5 TRBV10-3 CAISQGGFYSNQPQHF TGTGCCATCAGCCAGGGGGGCTTCTATAGCAATCAGCCCCAGCATTTT
TRBD1 NA TRBJ2-6 TRBV19 CASSYDPGQGRPGANVLTF TGTGCCAGTAGTTATGACCCGGGACAGGGCAGACCTGGGGCCAACGTCCTGACTTTC
NA NA TRBJ1-5 TRBV27 CASSLVRGGSQPQHF TGTGCCAGCAGCCTGGTGCGGGGGGGCAGTCAGCCCCAGCATTTT
TRBD1 NA TRBJ1-1 TRBV3-1/TRBV3-2 CASSRTGPEAFF TGTGCCAGCAGCCGGACAGGGCCTGAAGCTTTCTTT
NA once TRBJ2-5 TRBV6-5 CASRMDGSWTQYF TGTGCCAGCAGAATGGACGGCTCCTGGACCCAGTACTTC
TRBD1 NA TRBJ1-1 TRBV6-2/TRBV6-3 CASSPRDRFYTEAFF TGTGCCAGCAGTCCAAGGGACAGATTCTACACTGAAGCTTTCTTT
TRBD1 NA TRBJ2-4 TRBV5-1 CASSEAQGAQYF TGCGCCAGCAGCGAAGCCCAGGGGGCTCAGTACTTC
NA NA TRBJ2-1 TRBV20-1 CSADIYNEQFF TGCAGTGCTGACATATACAATGAGCAGTTCTTC
TRBD1 NA TRBJ2-3 TRBV14 CASSRTGPLADTQYF TGTGCCAGCTCTCGGACAGGGCCATTAGCAGATACGCAGTATTTT
NA NA TRBJ1-6 TRBV19 CASLDPRGNSPLHF TGTGCCAGCCTTGACCCGCGGGGAAATTCACCCCTCCACTTT
TRBD1 NA TRBJ1-6 TRBV15 CATSRDRLQGARYPLHF TGTGCCACCAGCAGAGATCGTCTACAGGGGGCGCGATATCCCCTCCACTTT
TRBD1 NA TRBJ2-5 TRBV15 CATSSGDRDRETQYF TGTGCCACCAGCAGTGGGGACAGGGATAGAGAGACCCAGTACTTC
NA NA TRBJ1-2 TRBV24-1 CATSDLGKGYTF TGTGCCACCAGTGATTTGGGCAAGGGCTACACCTTC
NA NA TRBJ1-3 TRBV6-5 CASSPAGSGNTIYF TGTGCCAGCAGCCCCGCGGGGTCTGGAAACACCATATATTTT
TRBD1 NA TRBJ1-6 TRBV5-1 CASSLRRDSSNSPLHF TGCGCCAGCAGCTTGAGACGGGACAGCTCTAATTCACCCCTCCACTTT
NA NA TRBJ1-5 TRBV21-1 CASSPGGGRRRSYSNQPQHF TGTGCCAGCAGCCCAGGGGGGGGACGAAGGAGGTCTTATAGCAATCAGCCCCAGCATTTT
NA NA TRBJ1-2 TRBV4-1 CASSQGAPRGSRGYTF TGCGCCAGCAGCCAAGGGGCCCCCAGGGGAAGTAGGGGCTACACCTTC
NA NA TRBJ1-6 TRBV5-6 CASSLAGTLRSPLHF TGTGCCAGCAGCTTGGCGGGGACCCTTCGCTCACCCCTCCACTTT
TRBD1 NA TRBJ1-1 TRBV5-4 CASSLGGMNTEAFF TGTGCCAGCAGCTTAGGGGGCATGAACACTGAAGCTTTCTTT